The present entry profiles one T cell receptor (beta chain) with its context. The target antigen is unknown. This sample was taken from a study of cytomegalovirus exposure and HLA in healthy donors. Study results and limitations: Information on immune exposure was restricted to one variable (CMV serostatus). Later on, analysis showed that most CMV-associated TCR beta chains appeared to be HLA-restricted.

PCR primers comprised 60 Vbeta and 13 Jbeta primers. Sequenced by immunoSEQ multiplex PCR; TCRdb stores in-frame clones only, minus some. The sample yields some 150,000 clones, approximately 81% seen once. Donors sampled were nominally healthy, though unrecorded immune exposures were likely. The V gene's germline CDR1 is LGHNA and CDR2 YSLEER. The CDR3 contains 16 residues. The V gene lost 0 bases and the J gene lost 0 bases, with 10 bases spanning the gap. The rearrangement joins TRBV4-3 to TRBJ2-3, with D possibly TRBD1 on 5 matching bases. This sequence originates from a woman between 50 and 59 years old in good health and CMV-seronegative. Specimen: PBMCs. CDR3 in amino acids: CASSQEGDASTDTQYF. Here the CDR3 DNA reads TGCGCCAGCAGCCAAGAAGGGGATGCTAGCACAGATACGCAGTATTTT.